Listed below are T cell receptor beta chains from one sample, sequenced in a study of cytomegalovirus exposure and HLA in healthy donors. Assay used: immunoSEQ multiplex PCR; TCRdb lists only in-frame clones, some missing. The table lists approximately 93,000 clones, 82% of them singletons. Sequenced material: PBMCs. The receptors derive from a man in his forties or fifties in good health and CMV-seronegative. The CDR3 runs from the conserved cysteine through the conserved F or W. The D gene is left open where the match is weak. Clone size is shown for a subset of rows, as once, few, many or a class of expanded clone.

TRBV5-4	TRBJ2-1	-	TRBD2	CASSPGSGSPYNEQFF	TGTGCCAGCAGCCCCGGGAGCGGGAGCCCCTACAATGAGCAGTTCTTC
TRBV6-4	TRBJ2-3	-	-	CASSVSLGDTQYF	TGTGCCAGCAGTGTCTCGCTCGGGGATACGCAGTATTTT
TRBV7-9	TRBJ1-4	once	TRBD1	CASSSGQGGNEKLFF	TGTGCCAGCAGCTCCGGACAGGGTGGAAATGAAAAACTGTTTTTT
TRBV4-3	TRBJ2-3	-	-	CASSQDAGQRSTDTQYF	TGCGCCAGCAGCCAAGATGCGGGACAGAGAAGCACAGATACGCAGTATTTT
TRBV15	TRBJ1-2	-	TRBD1	CATSRGPTGPLGYGYTF	TGTGCCACCAGCAGAGGTCCGACAGGGCCCCTGGGCTATGGCTACACCTTC
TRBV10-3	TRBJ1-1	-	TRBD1	CAIKDRGADTEAFF	TGTGCCATCAAGGACAGGGGGGCGGACACTGAAGCTTTCTTT
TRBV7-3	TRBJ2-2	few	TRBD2	CASSPLPGLAGSTGELFF	TGTGCCAGCAGCCCACTACCGGGACTAGCGGGAAGCACCGGGGAGCTGTTTTTT
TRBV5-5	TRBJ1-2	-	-	CASRLSGALSEGYTF	TGTGCCAGCAGACTCTCAGGGGCCCTATCTGAGGGCTACACCTTC
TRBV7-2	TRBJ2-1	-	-	CASSNPPRGPYNEQFF	TGTGCCAGCAGCAACCCACCGCGGGGACCTTACAATGAGCAGTTCTTC
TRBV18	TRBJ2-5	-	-	CASSPAGETQYF	TGTGCCAGCTCACCGGCGGGAGAGACCCAGTACTTC
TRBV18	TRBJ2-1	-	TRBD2	CASSPGLDNEQFF	TGTGCCAGCTCACCAGGACTAGACAATGAGCAGTTCTTC
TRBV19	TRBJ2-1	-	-	CASSISGAGGSRNEQFF	TGTGCCAGTAGTATTAGTGGGGCAGGGGGGTCAAGAAATGAGCAGTTCTTC
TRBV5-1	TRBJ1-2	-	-	CASSWGGRGGYTF	TGCGCCAGCAGCTGGGGGGGCCGAGGGGGCTACACCTTC
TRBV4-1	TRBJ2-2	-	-	CASSPNGAWTGELFF	TGCGCCAGCAGCCCGAATGGGGCTTGGACCGGGGAGCTGTTTTTT
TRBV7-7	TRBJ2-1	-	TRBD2	CASSLTTSGFNEQFF	TGTGCTAGCAGCTTAACAACTAGCGGGTTCAATGAGCAGTTCTTC
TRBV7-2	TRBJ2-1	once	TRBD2	CASSLVASGNNEQFF	TGTGCCAGCAGCTTAGTGGCTAGCGGCAACAATGAGCAGTTCTTC
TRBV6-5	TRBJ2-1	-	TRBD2	CASSLGLAVYNEQFF	TGTGCCAGCAGCCTAGGACTAGCGGTTTACAATGAGCAGTTCTTC
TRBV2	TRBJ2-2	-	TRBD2	CASSGRVGGPNTGELFF	TGTGCCAGCAGTGGTCGTGTGGGAGGGCCGAACACCGGGGAGCTGTTTTTT
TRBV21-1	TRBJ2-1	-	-	CASSTRQGGNEQFF	TGTGCCAGCAGCACACGACAAGGTGGAAATGAGCAGTTCTTC
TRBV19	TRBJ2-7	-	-	CASRAGSSYEQYF	TGTGCCAGTAGGGCAGGAAGCTCCTACGAGCAGTACTTC
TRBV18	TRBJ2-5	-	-	CASSPSSTEETQYF	TGTGCCAGCTCACCAAGTTCGACAGAAGAGACCCAGTACTTC
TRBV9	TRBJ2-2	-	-	CASSVDRLNTGELFF	TGTGCCAGCAGCGTTGACAGACTGAACACCGGGGAGCTGTTTTTT
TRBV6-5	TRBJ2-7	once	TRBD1	CASSYGTGSTYEQYF	TGTGCCAGCAGTTACGGGACAGGGTCTACCTACGAGCAGTACTTC
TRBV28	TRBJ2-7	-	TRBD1	CASSSPDRGIYEQYF	TGTGCCAGCAGTTCTCCCGACAGGGGCATTTACGAGCAGTACTTC
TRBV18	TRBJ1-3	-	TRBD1	CASSPGQGSGNTIYF	TGTGCCAGCTCACCAGGACAGGGCTCTGGAAACACCATATATTTT
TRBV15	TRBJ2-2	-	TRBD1	CATSLGTGGAGELFF	TGTGCCACCAGCCTTGGGACAGGGGGTGCCGGGGAGCTGTTTTTT
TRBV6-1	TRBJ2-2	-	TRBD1	CASRGQGAPGELFF	TGTGCCAGCAGAGGACAGGGGGCGCCCGGGGAGCTGTTTTTT
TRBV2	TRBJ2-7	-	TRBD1	CASSDRDRAIYEQYF	TGTGCCAGCAGTGATCGGGACAGGGCGATCTACGAGCAGTACTTC
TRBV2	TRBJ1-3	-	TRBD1	CASSFGQVLNGNTIYF	TGTGCCAGCAGTTTCGGACAGGTTCTGAATGGAAACACCATATATTTT
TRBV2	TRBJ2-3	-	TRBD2	CASSEEAGAWDTQYF	TGTGCCAGCAGTGAAGAAGCGGGAGCTTGGGATACGCAGTATTTT
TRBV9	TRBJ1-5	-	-	CASSPGGTNQPQHF	TGTGCCAGCAGCCCCGGGGGGACCAATCAGCCCCAGCATTTT
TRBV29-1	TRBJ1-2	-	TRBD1	CSVGFWTGTNYGYTF	TGCAGCGTGGGGTTTTGGACAGGTACTAACTATGGCTACACCTTC
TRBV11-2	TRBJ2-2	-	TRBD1	CASTPGGQGTGELFF	TGTGCCAGTACACCAGGGGGCCAGGGCACCGGGGAGCTGTTTTTT
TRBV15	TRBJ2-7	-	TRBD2	CATSYGGAYEQYF	TGTGCCACCTCTTATGGGGGGGCCTACGAGCAGTACTTC
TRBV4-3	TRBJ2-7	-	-	CASSQDRSGGDSYEQYF	TGCGCCAGCAGCCAAGATAGATCTGGAGGGGACTCCTACGAGCAGTACTTC
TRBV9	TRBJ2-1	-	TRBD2	CASSVELAGGNEQFF	TGTGCCAGCAGCGTAGAACTAGCGGGAGGCAATGAGCAGTTCTTC
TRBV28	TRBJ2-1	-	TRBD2	CASSGTTIDEQFF	TGTGCCAGCAGCGGGACTACCATCGATGAGCAGTTCTTC
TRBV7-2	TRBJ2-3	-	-	CASSPVGGGEDTQYF	TGTGCCAGCAGCCCAGTAGGCGGCGGGGAAGATACGCAGTATTTT
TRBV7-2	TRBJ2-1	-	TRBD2	CASSLPAGYVHEQFF	TGTGCCAGCAGCTTACCAGCGGGGTACGTTCATGAGCAGTTCTTC
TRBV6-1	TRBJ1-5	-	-	CASSEVRGAGEANQPQHF	TGTGCCAGCAGTGAAGTTCGGGGGGCAGGGGAGGCAAATCAGCCCCAGCATTTT
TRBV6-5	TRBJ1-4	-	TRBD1	CASSYSTGLGKEKLFF	TGTGCCAGCAGTTACTCGACAGGGTTGGGAAAGGAAAAACTGTTTTTT
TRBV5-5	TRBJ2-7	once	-	CASSLGRGEQYF	TGTGCCAGCAGCTTGGGAAGGGGCGAGCAGTACTTC
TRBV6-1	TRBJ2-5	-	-	CASSVGAGSGETQYF	TGTGCCAGCAGTGTTGGCGCAGGGTCCGGGGAGACCCAGTACTTC
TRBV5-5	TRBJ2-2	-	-	CASSLGFRVGTGELFF	TGTGCCAGCAGCTTGGGGTTCAGGGTGGGCACCGGGGAGCTGTTTTTT
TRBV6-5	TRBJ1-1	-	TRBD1	CASSYLQGGTEAFF	TGTGCCAGCAGTTACCTCCAGGGGGGCACTGAAGCTTTCTTT
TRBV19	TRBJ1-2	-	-	CASSPDRSYGYTF	TGTGCCAGTAGTCCCGACAGGTCCTATGGCTACACCTTC
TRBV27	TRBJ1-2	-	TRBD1	CASSVQGTGSLALYGYTF	TGTGCCAGCAGTGTTCAGGGGACAGGCTCACTAGCTCTCTATGGCTACACCTTC
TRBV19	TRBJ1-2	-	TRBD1	CASSIAAQGAAYGYTF	TGTGCCAGTAGTATAGCTGCACAGGGGGCCGCCTATGGCTACACCTTC
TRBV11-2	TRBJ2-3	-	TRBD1	CASSSGTATDTQYF	TGTGCCAGCAGTTCCGGGACAGCCACAGATACGCAGTATTTT
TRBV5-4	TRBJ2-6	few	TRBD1	CASSFPGGYSGANVLTF	TGTGCCAGCAGCTTTCCAGGGGGCTACTCTGGGGCCAACGTCCTGACTTTC
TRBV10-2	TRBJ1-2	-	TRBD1	CASSESDREDGYTF	TGCGCCAGCAGTGAATCGGACAGGGAGGATGGCTACACCTTC
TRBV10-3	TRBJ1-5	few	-	CAISEAGDQPQHF	TGTGCCATCAGTGAAGCTGGTGATCAGCCCCAGCATTTT
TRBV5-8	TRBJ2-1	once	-	CASSSNYNEQFF	TGTGCCAGCAGCTCCAACTACAATGAGCAGTTCTTC
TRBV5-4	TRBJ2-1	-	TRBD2	CASSLGASGRSNEQFF	TGTGCCAGCAGCTTGGGAGCTAGCGGGAGATCCAATGAGCAGTTCTTC
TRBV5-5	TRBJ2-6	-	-	CASSLATTGANVLTF	TGTGCCAGCAGCTTGGCAACAACTGGGGCCAACGTCCTGACTTTC